These 10 T cell receptor beta chains share one sample of origin, sequenced in a study of shared clonotypes between healthy human individuals. In the naive CD8 group, cells lacked CD45RO and were positively selected for CCR7, so terminally differentiated effector memory CD45RA+ cells were left out. Some clones are missing from TCRdb's copy, which holds only in-frame ones; the method was immunoSEQ multiplex PCR. The profile shows around 620,000 clones, approximately 95% of them singletons. Sequencing input: naive CD8+ T cells sorted from blood. The receptors were sampled from a woman aged 30 to 39 in good health.

J is TRBJ2-1 and V is TRBV19; D possibly corresponds to TRBD2 (6 bases). Per germline, CDR1 LNHDA and CDR2 SQIVND (reference sequence). This CDR3 has 14 amino acids. V lost 9 bases to trimming and J lost 0 bases, with 12 bases between them. CDR3 sequence (DNA): TGTGCCAGCGAGGAGGGGAGCTCCTACAATGAGCAGTTCTTC. Translated, it gives CASEEGSSYNEQFF. Variable domain in full (rest from reference TRBV19 and TRBJ2-1): DGGITQSPKYLFRKEGQNVTLSCEQNLNHDAMYWYRQDPGQGLRLIYYSQIVNDFQKGDIAEGYSVSREKKESFPLTVTSAQKNPTAFYLCASEEGSSYNEQFFGPGTRLTVL.

The rearrangement uses TRBV27 and TRBJ2-5, with 10 bases fitting TRBD1. Germline loops: CDR1 MNHEY, CDR2 SMNVEV (reference sequence). The CDR3 consists of 15 residues. V was clipped by 5 bases and J by 3 bases; unmatched bases: 6. The CDR3 nucleotides read TGTGCCAGCAGTACCCGGGACAGGGGAAAAGAGACCCAGTACTTC. Amino acids: CASSTRDRGKETQYF.

The V call is TRBV11-2, the J call TRBJ1-2; 11 bases line up with TRBD1. Germline V CDR1 and CDR2: SGHAT, FQNNGV. The CDR3 sequence is 16 residues long. V was pared by 5 bases and J by 5 bases, with 10 bases of the junction left unmatched. CDR3 region: CASSHHKGQGAYGYTF. CDR3 DNA sequence: TGTGCCAGCAGCCACCACAAAGGACAGGGGGCGTATGGCTACACCTTC.

V gene TRBV6-5 combines with J gene TRBJ2-3; D may be TRBD2 (6 bases). CDR3 length: 12 amino acids. Germline loops: CDR1 MNHEY, CDR2 SVGAGI. Trimming stripped 0 bases from V and 8 bases from J, with 6 bases between. In nucleotides, the CDR3 is TGTGCCAGCAGTTACTCCGGGGGTACGCAGTATTTT. It yields the protein CASSYSGGTQYF.

The chain uses TRBV15 and TRBJ2-2; 8 positions agree with TRBD2. The CDR3 contains 15 residues. J lost 7 bases, V lost 4 bases, and 8 bases had no gene match. The germline V gene encodes CDR1 LNHNV and CDR2 YYDKDF (reference sequence). This CDR3 reads CATSMGLERLGELFF. DNA of the CDR3: TGTGCCACCAGCATGGGACTAGAGCGGCTCGGGGAGCTGTTTTTT.

V usage is TRBV28 and J usage is TRBJ2-5; D perhaps matches TRBD1 (5 bases). TRBJ2-7 explains the end of the DNA better; the J call may be wrong. In germline, CDR1 is MDHEN, CDR2 SYDVKM. The CDR3 contains 13 residues. CDR3 amino acids: CASSLMQGYEQYF. CDR3 DNA: TGTGCCAGCAGTTTAATGCAGGGATACGAGCAGTACTTC.

This clone was detected only once. The genes are TRBV27 and TRBJ2-7; TRBD1 might be the D (6 bases). Trimming cost V 3 bases and J 4 bases, with 10 bases left between them. Germline assignment: CDR1 MNHEY and CDR2 SMNVEV (reference sequence). This CDR3 has 13 amino acids. Written as DNA, the CDR3 is TGTGCCAGCAGTTTCCAGGGACATTACGAGCAGTACTTC. Protein sequence: CASSFQGHYEQYF.

The sample holds one count of this clone. The sample has other DNA sequences that encode this CDR3 too. The gene calls are TRBV27 and TRBJ1-1; D gene ambiguous. The CDR3 is made up of 13 amino acids. Looked up from germline, CDR1 is MNHEY and CDR2 is SMNVEV (reference sequence). Trimming removed 3 bases from V and 5 bases from J, with 10 bases in between. The CDR3 sequence is CASSFSGRTEAFF. The DNA of the CDR3 is TGTGCCAGCAGTTTTTCCGGTCGGACTGAAGCTTTCTTT.

V gene TRBV10-3 combines with J gene TRBJ1-1, with 7 bases matching TRBD1. J gave up 2 bases and V 0 bases, and 6 bases lay outside the gene matches. Germline V lookup: CDR1 ENHRY, CDR2 SYGVKD. The CDR3 is 16 residues long. As DNA, the CDR3 is TGTGCCATCAGTGAGTCTTGGACAGGCCCAAACACTGAAGCTTTCTTT. It translates to CAISESWTGPNTEAFF.

Here the CDR3 reads CSGQGGQDGGGEQYF. Here the CDR3 DNA reads TGCAGCGGGCAGGGGGGACAGGACGGTGGTGGCGAGCAGTACTTC. The rearrangement uses TRBV29-1 and TRBJ2-7, with 8 bases matching TRBD1. The CDR3 is 15 residues long. V shed 7 bases, J shed 6 bases, and the junction held 17 bases outside the gene matches. The germline CDR1 and CDR2 sequences are SQVTM and ANQGSEA.